This is a list of T cell receptor beta chains from one sample in a study of technical replicates of blood from a few donors. Some clones are missing from TCRdb's copy, which holds only in-frame ones; the method was immunoSEQ multiplex PCR. The table lists 55,000 to 75,000 clones, roughly 92% of them singletons. Sequences were obtained from PBMCs. These receptor sequences come from a human donor in good health. Some clones in this sample may be carry-over from other donors' samples. The CDR3 runs from the conserved cysteine through the conserved F or W. Fields, in order: D gene, J gene, V gene, clone size, CDR3 DNA, CDR3 protein. A D gene is named only where the DNA matches it firmly. Not every row has a clone size; where given, it reads once, few, many or a size class.

>TRBD1|TRBJ2-5|TRBV5-4|once
TGTGCCAGCAGCCCGGGACAGCAAGAGACCCAGTACTTC
CASSPGQQETQYF
>TRBD1|TRBJ2-2|TRBV10-3|-
TGTGCCATCAGTGCAGGGGGCTTGTTAAACACCGGGGAGCTGTTTTTT
CAISAGGLLNTGELFF
>-|TRBJ2-2|TRBV5-1|-
TGCGCCAGCAGCTTGATGGCAGGGAACACCGGGGAGCTGTTTTTT
CASSLMAGNTGELFF
>-|TRBJ1-6|TRBV5-3|-
TGTGCCATCCCTTCGGCCCTCCACTTT
CAIPSALHF
>-|TRBJ1-5|TRBV27|-
TGTGCCAGCAGTTTATACATTTATCAGCCCCAGCATTTT
CASSLYIYQPQHF
>TRBD1|TRBJ2-7|TRBV4-1|-
TGCGCCAGCAGCCCGGTCCCGGGACAGGGGGGGACCTACGAGCAGTACTTC
CASSPVPGQGGTYEQYF
>TRBD1|TRBJ2-7|TRBV6-1|-
TGTGCCAGCAGTACCACAGGGGACCCAAACTACGAGCAGTACTTC
CASSTTGDPNYEQYF
>TRBD2|TRBJ2-3|TRBV10-3|-
TGTGCCATCAGAGCCGGGACTAGCGGCACAGATACGCAGTATTTT
CAIRAGTSGTDTQYF
>TRBD1|TRBJ2-1|TRBV7-6|-
TGTGCCAGCAGCCAAGACAGGGGTCGGGAGCAGTTCTTC
CASSQDRGREQFF
>-|TRBJ2-3|TRBV6-1|-
TGTGCCAGCAGTGTCGGGGCAGATACGCAGTATTTT
CASSVGADTQYF
>-|TRBJ1-6|TRBV9|-
TGTGCCAGCAGCGTAGGTGGGTTACTAGGGTCACCCCTCCACTTT
CASSVGGLLGSPLHF
>TRBD2|TRBJ2-7|TRBV7-2|-
TGTGCCAGCAGCTTTAGCGGGGCCGTCGGCGAGCAGTACTTC
CASSFSGAVGEQYF
>TRBD1|TRBJ1-2|TRBV4-3|-
TGCGCCAGCAGCCAAGATCGGTCCCCGGAGATTGGACAGGCCCTGGCGTGGGGCTACACCTTC
CASSQDRSPEIGQALAWGYTF
>-|TRBJ2-7|TRBV6-1|-
TGTGCCGGTGGATCGAGGTACGAGCAGTACTTC
CAGGSRYEQYF
>TRBD1|TRBJ1-6|TRBV5-4|-
TGTGCCAGCAGCCCTTGGCCGGGACAGGGAGGCCTCAATTCACCCCTCCACTTT
CASSPWPGQGGLNSPLHF
>-|TRBJ1-6|TRBV4-2|once
TGTGCCAGCAGCCAGGGCCGTAATTCACCCCTCCACTTT
CASSQGRNSPLHF
>TRBD1|TRBJ2-1|TRBV5-1|once
TGCGCCAGCAGCAGCTTACCGGCCGGGACAGCTTACAATGAGCAGTTCTTC
CASSSLPAGTAYNEQFF
>TRBD2|TRBJ2-1|TRBV5-5|-
TGTGCCAGCAGCTTGCTAGCGGCATCCTACAATGAGCAGTTCTTC
CASSLLAASYNEQFF
>TRBD1|TRBJ2-3|TRBV7-9|-
TGTGCCAGCAGCCGACAGGGGGGAGATACGCAGTATTTT
CASSRQGGDTQYF
>TRBD1|TRBJ1-2|TRBV4-2|-
TGTGCCAGCAGCCACCCCACCGGACAGGCCCCCTTGGGCTACACCTTC
CASSHPTGQAPLGYTF
>TRBD1|TRBJ2-1|TRBV13|-
TGTGCCAGCAGCTTAGAAGGGACAGTCAACAATGAGCAGTTCTTC
CASSLEGTVNNEQFF
>-|TRBJ2-5|TRBV7-9|once
TGTGCCAGCAGCTTAAGACAGCAAGAGACCCAGTACTTC
CASSLRQQETQYF
>TRBD2|TRBJ2-7|TRBV4-3|-
TGCGCCAGCAGCCAAGTACTAGCGGGGATCTACGAGCAGTACTTC
CASSQVLAGIYEQYF
>TRBD2|TRBJ2-7|TRBV7-9|-
TGTGCCACCAGCGGGGGGGGCCCCTACGAGCAGTACTTC
CATSGGGPYEQYF
>-|TRBJ2-1|TRBV7-2|few
TGTGCCAGCAGCTTAGGGCTCTACAATGAGCAGTTCTTC
CASSLGLYNEQFF
>-|TRBJ1-2|TRBV10-3|-
TGTGCCATCGGGCAGGGGCCTCTCTATGGCTACACCTTC
CAIGQGPLYGYTF
>TRBD1|TRBJ1-4|TRBV4-2|-
TGTGCCAGCAGCCAACCCCTCGGACAGGGGGCGAATGAAAAACTGTTTTTT
CASSQPLGQGANEKLFF
>TRBD2|TRBJ2-5|TRBV6-6|-
TGTGCCAGCAGTTACGCGGGAGGAGAGACCCAGTACTTC
CASSYAGGETQYF
>-|TRBJ2-7|TRBV5-4|-
TGTGCCAGCAGCTCGACTAGTACGCACGAGCAGTACTTC
CASSSTSTHEQYF
>TRBD1|TRBJ1-6|TRBV5-4|-
TGTGCCAGCAGCTTGGGGGGGACAGGGAGTTCACCCCTCCACTTT
CASSLGGTGSSPLHF
>TRBD2|TRBJ2-7|TRBV4-1|-
TGCGCCAGCAGCCAAGTTCCGGGAGGGTCCTACGAGCAGTACTTC
CASSQVPGGSYEQYF
>TRBD2|TRBJ2-7|TRBV11-2|-
TGTGCCAGCAGCTCCGGACTAGCGAAACACTACGAGCAGTACTTC
CASSSGLAKHYEQYF
>-|TRBJ1-5|TRBV14|-
TGTGCCAGCAGCCAAGGGGGCTGGCAGCCCCAGCATTTT
CASSQGGWQPQHF
>TRBD1|TRBJ2-1|TRBV7-6|-
TGTGCCAGCAGCTCACGAGCCAGGGGGACCTACAATGAGCAGTTCTTC
CASSSRARGTYNEQFF
>TRBD1|TRBJ1-2|TRBV6-1|-
TGTGCCAGCAATCCGGGACAGCTCGGGTACTATGGCTACACCTTC
CASNPGQLGYYGYTF
>-|TRBJ1-6|TRBV6-1|-
TGTGCCAGCAGTGATATTAGGGGACTAATTAGCTCCTATAATTCACCCCTCCACTTT
CASSDIRGLISSYNSPLHF
>TRBD2|TRBJ2-7|TRBV19|-
TGTGCCAGTAGTATAAACGGTGGAGGACTAGCGGGAGGGCTGTACGAGCAGTACTTC
CASSINGGGLAGGLYEQYF
>TRBD2|TRBJ2-7|TRBV27|once
TGTGCCAGCAGTACCCCGACTAGCGGGGGGTTCTACGAGCAGTACTTC
CASSTPTSGGFYEQYF
>-|TRBJ2-3|TRBV6-5|-
TGTGCCACCGGAGGGAGGGATACGCAGTATTTT
CATGGRDTQYF
>TRBD1|TRBJ1-3|TRBV7-9|-
TGTGCCAGCAGCCAGCGGACAGGGGGCACTGGAAACACCATATATTTT
CASSQRTGGTGNTIYF
>TRBD2|TRBJ2-1|TRBV2|-
TGTGCCACCGGGACTAGCGGAAACAATGAGCAGTTCTTC
CATGTSGNNEQFF
>TRBD1|TRBJ2-7|TRBV30|-
TGTGCCCAGGGACAGGGGGCCTACGAGCAGTACTTC
CAQGQGAYEQYF
>TRBD2|TRBJ2-5|TRBV5-8|-
TGTGCCAGCAGCTTAGGCGCTAGCGGGGGCGCGTTAGAGACCCAGTACTTC
CASSLGASGGALETQYF
>-|TRBJ2-1|TRBV2|once
TGTGCCAGCAGAGCCTATAGCGGCTACAATGAGCAGTTCTTC
CASRAYSGYNEQFF
>TRBD2|TRBJ2-1|TRBV30|-
TGTGCCTGGAGCACGACTAGCGGGAGGGCCTTAAGTGAGCAGTTCTTC
CAWSTTSGRALSEQFF
>TRBD2|TRBJ2-1|TRBV7-6|-
TGTGCCAGCAGCTTAGGGCTAGCGGGTGACAATGAGCAGTTCTTC
CASSLGLAGDNEQFF
>TRBD1|TRBJ1-1|TRBV7-2|-
TGTGCCAGCAGCTTAGAGTTAGGGGGCTACACTGAAGCTTTCTTT
CASSLELGGYTEAFF
>-|TRBJ2-7|TRBV21-1|-
TGTGCCAGCAGCACCGATTACAGGGGAGGCTACGAGCAGTACTTC
CASSTDYRGGYEQYF
>-|TRBJ1-2|TRBV4-2|-
TGTGCCAGCAGCCACCCGAGACAGGAAAGCGGCTACACCTTC
CASSHPRQESGYTF
>-|TRBJ1-3|TRBV5-1|-
TGCGCCAGCAGCCCCCGGGAGCCTGGAAACACCATATATTTT
CASSPREPGNTIYF
>TRBD2|TRBJ2-3|TRBV5-6|-
TGTGCCAGCAGCTCTAGCGGGAGGAGCCCTAGCACAGATACGCAGTATTTT
CASSSSGRSPSTDTQYF
>TRBD2|TRBJ2-3|TRBV2|once
TGTGCCAGCAGTGCTAGCGGGAGGGCCGGGGATACGCAGTATTTT
CASSASGRAGDTQYF
>TRBD2|TRBJ2-3|TRBV4-2|few
TGTGCCAGCAGCCAAGATCTGCGGGGGGGCACGAGCACAGATACGCAGTATTTT
CASSQDLRGGTSTDTQYF
>-|TRBJ1-5|TRBV5-5|-
TGTGCCAGCAGCTTGACGGGTAATAGCAATCAGCCCCAGCATTTT
CASSLTGNSNQPQHF
>-|TRBJ1-6|TRBV30|-
TGTGCCTGGAGTGTACTAGGGAAACATTCACCCCTCCACTTT
CAWSVLGKHSPLHF
>TRBD2|TRBJ2-5|TRBV6-5|-
TGTGCCAGCCACCTTAGCGGGGGGGCCGGAGAGACCCAGTACTTC
CASHLSGGAGETQYF
>TRBD2|TRBJ2-1|TRBV9|-
TGTGCCAGCAGCGGCGGGGGGGATCCCTCCTACAATGAGCAGTTCTTC
CASSGGGDPSYNEQFF